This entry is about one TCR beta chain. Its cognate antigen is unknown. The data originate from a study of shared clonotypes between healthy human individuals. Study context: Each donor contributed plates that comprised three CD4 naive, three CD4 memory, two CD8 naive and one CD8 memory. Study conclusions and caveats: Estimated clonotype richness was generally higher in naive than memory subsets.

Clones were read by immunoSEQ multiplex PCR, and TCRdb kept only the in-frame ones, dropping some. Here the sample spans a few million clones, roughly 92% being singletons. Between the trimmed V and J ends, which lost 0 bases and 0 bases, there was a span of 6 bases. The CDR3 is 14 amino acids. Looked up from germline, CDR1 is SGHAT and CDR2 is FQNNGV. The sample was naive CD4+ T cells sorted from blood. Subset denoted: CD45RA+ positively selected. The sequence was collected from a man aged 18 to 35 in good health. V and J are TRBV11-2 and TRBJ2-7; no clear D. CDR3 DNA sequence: TGTGCCAGCAGCTTAGACAGCACCTCCTACGAGCAGTACTTC. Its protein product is CASSLDSTSYEQYF.